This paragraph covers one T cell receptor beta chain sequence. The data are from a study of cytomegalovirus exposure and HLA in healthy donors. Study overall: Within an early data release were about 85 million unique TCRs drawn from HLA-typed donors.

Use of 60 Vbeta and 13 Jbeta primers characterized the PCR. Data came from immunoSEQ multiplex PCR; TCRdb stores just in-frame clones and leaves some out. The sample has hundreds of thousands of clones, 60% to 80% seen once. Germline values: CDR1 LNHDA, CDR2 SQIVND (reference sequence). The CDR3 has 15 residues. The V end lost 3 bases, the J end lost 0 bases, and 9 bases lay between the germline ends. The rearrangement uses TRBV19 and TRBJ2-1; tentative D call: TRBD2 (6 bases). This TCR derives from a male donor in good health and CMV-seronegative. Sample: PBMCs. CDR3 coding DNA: TGTGCCAGTAGTATCGGAGGGTTCTCCTACAATGAGCAGTTCTTC. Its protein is CASSIGGFSYNEQFF. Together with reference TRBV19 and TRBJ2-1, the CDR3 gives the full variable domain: DGGITQSPKYLFRKEGQNVTLSCEQNLNHDAMYWYRQDPGQGLRLIYYSQIVNDFQKGDIAEGYSVSREKKESFPLTVTSAQKNPTAFYLCASSIGGFSYNEQFFGPGTRLTVL.